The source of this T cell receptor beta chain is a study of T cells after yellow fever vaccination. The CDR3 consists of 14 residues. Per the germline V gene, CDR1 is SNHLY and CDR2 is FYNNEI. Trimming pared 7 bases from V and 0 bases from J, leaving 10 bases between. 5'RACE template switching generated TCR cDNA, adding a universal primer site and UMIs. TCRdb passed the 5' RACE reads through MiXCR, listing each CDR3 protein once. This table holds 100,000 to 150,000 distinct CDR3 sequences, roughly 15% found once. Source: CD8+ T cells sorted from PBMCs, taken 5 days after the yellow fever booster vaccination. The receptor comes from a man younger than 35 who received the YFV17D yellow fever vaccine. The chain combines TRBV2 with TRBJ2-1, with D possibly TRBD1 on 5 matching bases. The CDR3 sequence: CASNGASSYNEQFF. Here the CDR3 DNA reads TGTGCCAGCAATGGGGCGAGCTCCTACAATGAGCAGTTCTTC.